This T cell receptor (beta chain) was observed in a study of control samples from healthy donors and cancer patients. Between the trimmed V and J ends, which lost 1 base and 1 base, there was a span of 13 bases. CDR1 and CDR2 (germline): SGHNT, YYREEE (reference sequence). The CDR3 runs 16 residues. Some clones are missing from TCRdb's copy, which holds only in-frame ones; the method was immunoSEQ multiplex PCR. The table shows 100,000 to 150,000 clones, with 85% to 90% occurring only once. Sequenced sample: blood. The clonotype was recovered from a man aged 25 to 40 in good health. The rearrangement links TRBV5-4 to TRBJ2-3, with D possibly TRBD1 on 5 matching bases. The CDR3 DNA reads as TGTGCCAGCAGCTTGAAGGGGCTCCAAGGCACAGATACGCAGTATTTT. Translating gives CASSLKGLQGTDTQYF.